This T cell receptor (beta chain) stems from a study of T cells in Graves' hyperthyroidism and ophthalmopathy. There are 15 residues in the CDR3. The V and J ends lost 4 bases and 0 bases respectively, with 14 bases between them. Germline assignment: CDR1 GTSNPN and CDR2 SVGIG (reference sequence). This clonotype was observed many times. Researchers took RNA transcripts and amplified the TCR beta CDR3 regions from them. Primed by the HTBI set, a first-round RT-PCR was run on the TCR CDR3. Each CDR3 protein is one row after TCRdb ran MiXCR on the multiplex PCR reads. The sample contains roughly 580,000 distinct CDR3 sequences, roughly 13% of which appear only once.

The receptor was derived from a woman under 40 with Graves' hyperthyroidism that later progressed to Graves' ophthalmopathy. V gene TRBV30 combines with J gene TRBJ2-3, with unresolved D. The sample taken for sequencing was blood. CDR3 bases: TGTGCCTGGACTCGCCTACAAGCTAGCACAGATACGCAGTATTTT. Protein sequence: CAWTRLQASTDTQYF.